A single sample gave rise to the 25 T cell receptor beta chains below, sequenced in a study of blood T cell repertoires in COVID-19. The method was immunoSEQ multiplex PCR; TCRdb's version includes in-frame clones alone and lacks a portion of them. This table holds 130,000 to 150,000 clones, approximately 91% found once. The specimen was peripheral blood. The receptor set was obtained from a man aged 50 or older with active or convalescent COVID-19.

This chain uses TRBV4-1 with TRBJ1-4, with TRBD1 matching over 7 bases. Trimming at V came to 1 base and at J to 0 bases, leaving 5 bases not matched to a gene. CDR1 is MGHRA, CDR2 YSYEKL, per germline. The length of the CDR3 is 17 residues. CDR3 amino acids: CASSQGPQGATNEKLFF. The CDR3 nucleotides are TGCGCCAGCAGCCAAGGTCCTCAGGGGGCAACTAATGAAAAACTGTTTTTT.

This clone occurred once. This chain connects TRBV2 to TRBJ2-3; D unresolved. CDR1 and CDR2 (germline): SNHLY, FYNNEI. This CDR3 region has 15 residues. With 5 bases removed from V and 5 bases from J, the gap between germline ends came to 17 bases. The CDR3 protein is CASSLVENVGDTQYF. The CDR3 DNA sequence: TGTGCCAGCAGTTTAGTCGAGAACGTCGGAGATACGCAGTATTTT.

The chain links TRBV5-1 to TRBJ2-7, with 8 bases identical to TRBD1. Germline CDR1 and CDR2: SGHRS and YFSETQ. The CDR3 totals 16 residues. V gave up 4 bases and J gave up 0 bases; unmatched junction bases: 9. The CDR3 nucleotides are TGCGCCAGCAGCCGGGCGTACGGACAGGGCTCCTACGAGCAGTACTTC. It specifies CASSRAYGQGSYEQYF.

The rearrangement joins TRBV9 to TRBJ2-6; tentatively, D is TRBD1 (5 bases). Looked up from germline, CDR1 is SGDLS and CDR2 is YYNGEE. The CDR3 sequence is 14 residues long. Trimming removed 4 bases at V and 2 bases at J, with 7 bases between. The CDR3 reads CASSSRAGANVLTF. The DNA of the CDR3 is TGTGCCAGCAGCTCCAGGGCTGGGGCCAACGTCCTGACTTTC. Filled out from reference TRBV9 and TRBJ2-6, the complete variable domain reads DSGVTQTPKHLITATGQRVTLRCSPRSGDLSVYWYQQSLDQGLQFLIQYYNGEERAKGNILERFSAQQFPDLHSELNLSSLELGDSALYFCASSSRAGANVLTFGAGSRLTVL.

This clone has only one observation. The chain is built from TRBV5-1 and TRBJ2-3; 10 bases agree with TRBD1. CDR3 size: 15 residues. Germline V CDR1 and CDR2: SGHRS, YFSETQ. The V segment lost 2 bases and the J segment 5 bases; nucleotides outside the gene matches: 5. CDR3 in amino acids: CASSLGDRGGDTQYF. The CDR3 region has the DNA TGCGCCAGCAGCTTAGGGGACAGGGGCGGAGATACGCAGTATTTT.

The chain recombines TRBV20-1 with TRBJ2-5; D unclear. This CDR3 region has 13 residues. Germline V CDR1 and CDR2: DFQATT, SNEGSKA (reference sequence). The V end was cut by 3 bases, the J end by 3 bases, with 11 bases between. CDR3: CSASNPREETQYF. The CDR3 DNA reads as TGCAGTGCTAGTAATCCGAGAGAAGAGACCCAGTACTTC.

This clone was counted only a few times. This chain uses TRBV29-1 with TRBJ2-2; D is possibly TRBD1 (5 bases). Trimming removed 4 bases from V and 4 bases from J, with 16 bases in between. The germline V gene encodes CDR1 SQVTM and CDR2 ANQGSEA. This CDR3 has 15 residues. The CDR3 spells CSVAPTETVTGELFF. The CDR3, as DNA: TGCAGCGTTGCGCCTACCGAGACAGTCACCGGGGAGCTGTTTTTT.

This chain joins TRBV6-5 and TRBJ1-5; TRBD1 matches 9 bases. The germline V gene encodes CDR1 MNHEY and CDR2 SVGAGI. The CDR3 is 15 residues long. V lost 6 bases and J lost 2; bases outside the gene matches: 5. The CDR3 loop is CASSWTGERNQPQHF. CDR3 bases: TGTGCCAGCAGCTGGACAGGGGAACGCAATCAGCCCCAGCATTTT.

The J gene is TRBJ1-1, the V gene TRBV19; D is undetermined. V lost 2 bases and J 0 bases, leaving 16 bases between the germline ends. CDR3 length: 17 amino acids. Per the germline V gene, CDR1 is LNHDA and CDR2 is SQIVND (reference sequence). CDR3 coding DNA: TGTGCCAGTAGTATATTAAGGAGGGAAGTTATGAACACTGAAGCTTTCTTT. It encodes CASSILRREVMNTEAFF.

This clone has a single count. J is TRBJ2-2 and V is TRBV3-1 (or the pseudogene TRBV3-2); 7 nucleotides match TRBD2. Unmatched junction bases numbered 5, after V lost 6 bases and J lost 4 bases. CDR3 size: 14 residues. Germline V lookup: CDR1 LGHDT, CDR2 YNNKEL (reference sequence). This chain's CDR3 is CASRLRTSTGELFF. For the CDR3, the DNA is TGTGCCAGCAGACTTCGGACTAGCACCGGGGAGCTGTTTTTT.

The chain carries TRBV11-3 and TRBJ2-3, with TRBD2 matching 8 bases. With V trimmed by 5 bases and J by 4 bases, 11 bases remained unmatched. This CDR3 region has 16 residues. Germline assignment: CDR1 SGHNT and CDR2 YENEEA. CDR3 in amino acids: CASSPGRGGTADTQYF. The CDR3 DNA reads TGTGCCAGCAGCCCAGGACGGGGGGGAACCGCAGATACGCAGTATTTT. Looking up the rest from reference TRBV11-3 and TRBJ2-3 gives the full variable domain: EAGVVQSPRYKIIEKKQPVAFWCNPISGHNTLYWYLQNLGQGPELLIRYENEEAVDDSQLPKDRFSAERLKGVDSTLKIQPAELGDSAVYLCASSPGRGGTADTQYFGPGTRLTVL.

CDR3: CASTILSGTGNTGELFF. The CDR3 region has the DNA TGTGCCAGCACCATTCTTTCCGGGACAGGGAACACCGGGGAGCTGTTTTTT. This chain connects TRBV28 to TRBJ2-2; 8 bases are shared with TRBD1. CDR3 length equals 17 residues. Germline V gene sequence: CDR1 MDHEN, CDR2 SYDVKM. V gave up 7 bases and J gave up 1 base; unmatched junction bases: 11.

The rearrangement joins TRBV5-8 to TRBJ1-5; TRBD1 agrees at 7 bases. The length of the CDR3 is 15 residues. The germline V gene encodes CDR1 SGHTS and CDR2 YDEGEE. The V and J ends lost 4 bases and 3 bases, in that order; junction bases with no gene match: 7. CDR3: CASSPGQRSNQPQHF. CDR3 sequence (DNA): TGTGCCAGCAGCCCGGGACAGAGGTCCAATCAGCCCCAGCATTTT.

This clone showed up just a few times. This chain links TRBV5-1 with TRBJ2-2; 7 bases line up with TRBD1. There are 14 residues in the CDR3. Germline trimming cut 3 bases from V and 3 bases from J; bases unmatched to any gene: 2. Germline CDR1 is SGHRS and CDR2 is YFSETQ. The CDR3 DNA sequence: TGCGCCAGCAGCTATACAGGGGACACCGGGGAGCTGTTTTTT. It specifies CASSYTGDTGELFF.

This clone was detected once. V usage is TRBV4-2 and J usage is TRBJ2-5; 10 positions match TRBD2. The germline V gene has CDR1 LGHNA and CDR2 YNFKEQ. This CDR3 comprises 18 residues. Trimming removed 4 bases from V and 4 bases from J; junction bases left unmatched: 15. For the CDR3, the DNA is TGTGCCAGCAGCCCCGACCTAGCGGGAGTTGGCATCGGAGAGACCCAGTACTTC. Protein product: CASSPDLAGVGIGETQYF.

This chain joins TRBV9 and TRBJ2-3; 7 nucleotides align to TRBD2. J gave up 4 bases and V 4 bases, and 9 bases lay outside the gene matches. Germline CDR1 reads SGDLS; CDR2 reads YYNGEE. The CDR3 contains 15 residues. CDR3 in DNA: TGTGCCAGCAGCCCCGGCGGGGGTTGGGCAGATACGCAGTATTTT. Its translation: CASSPGGGWADTQYF.

Concerning this clone itself: At one boundary the junction diverges from the germline segment, which might be a read error. V and J are TRBV2 and TRBJ1-5; D may be TRBD1 (5 bases). The CDR3 contains 15 residues. CDR1 and CDR2 from the germline V gene are SNHLY and FYNNEI. For the CDR3, the DNA is TGTGCCAGCAGCGAAGACCGACAGACCAATCAGCCCCAGCATTTT. It specifies CASSEDRQTNQPQHF.

In this sample, this clone turned up once. This chain links TRBV2 with TRBJ2-1, with 13 positions matching TRBD2. The CDR3 length is 15 residues. Germline V gene sequence: CDR1 SNHLY, CDR2 FYNNEI. J lost 9 bases, V lost 6 bases, and 8 bases had no gene match. CDR3: CASSGRTSGSREQFF. The CDR3 coding sequence is TGTGCCAGCAGCGGTAGGACTAGCGGGAGCCGTGAGCAGTTCTTC.

The chain couples TRBV19 to TRBJ1-5; no clear D gene. V lost 3 bases to trimming and J lost 8 bases, with 14 bases between them. The CDR3 length is 14 residues. Germline CDR1 reads LNHDA; CDR2 reads SQIVND (reference sequence). DNA of the CDR3: TGTGCCAGTAGTATTTCGGCAGGCCTGAAGCCCCAGCATTTT. It translates to CASSISAGLKPQHF.

The chain combines TRBV6-5 with TRBJ1-1, with 7 bases aligning to TRBD1. The junction had 2 bases not matched to a gene; V was cut back by 6 bases and J by 1 base. Germline CDR1 is MNHEY and CDR2 is SVGAGI. The CDR3 runs to 13 residues. The CDR3 sequence: CASRGQTNTEAFF. In DNA, the CDR3 is TGTGCCAGCAGGGGACAGACGAACACTGAAGCTTTCTTT.

This sequence joins TRBV5-1 and TRBJ2-3; TRBD2 matches at 9 bases. The V and J ends lost 3 bases and 4 bases, in that order; junction bases with no gene match: 3. The CDR3 length is 14 residues. CDR1 and CDR2 (germline): SGHRS, YFSETQ. CDR3 nucleotide sequence: TGCGCCAGCAGCTCGACTAGCGGTTCAGATACGCAGTATTTT. Translating gives CASSSTSGSDTQYF.

The rearrangement joins TRBV29-1 to TRBJ1-2, with a weak D call TRBD1 (6 bases). This CDR3 has 12 amino acids. Between the trimmed V and J ends, which lost 6 bases and 5 bases, there was a span of 13 bases. Germline V gene data show CDR1 as SQVTM and CDR2 as ANQGSEA. CDR3 coding DNA: TGCAGCGTCCGACAGGAGTTGTATGGCTACACCTTC. Translating it yields CSVRQELYGYTF.

This clone appeared a few times. One end of the junction is discordant with germline, which a read error may explain. The chain links TRBV28 to TRBJ2-7; D is uncertain. Germline CDR1 and CDR2: MDHEN and SYDVKM. CDR3 length: 11 amino acids. CDR3 loop: CASSLMGLVSF. The CDR3 nucleotides read TGTGCCAGCAGTTTAATGGGCTTAGTGAGCTTC.

The chain combines TRBV20-1 with TRBJ1-2, with 7 positions matching TRBD1. Trimming took 5 bases from V and 8 from J; bases not matched to a gene: 5. Germline V gene lookup returns CDR1 DFQATT and CDR2 SNEGSKA (reference sequence). The CDR3 spans 11 residues. This CDR3 reads CSASTGKGYTF. Written as DNA, the CDR3 is TGCAGTGCTTCGACAGGGAAAGGCTACACCTTC.

This sequence joins TRBV11-2 and TRBJ1-5; 10 bases align to TRBD1. Trimming at V came to 0 bases and at J to 0 bases, leaving 11 bases not matched to a gene. Germline V lookup: CDR1 SGHAT, CDR2 FQNNGV. The CDR3 consists of 20 residues. The CDR3 sequence is CASSLDVSWTGGHSNQPQHF. In DNA, the CDR3 is TGTGCCAGCAGCTTAGACGTTAGTTGGACAGGGGGACATAGCAATCAGCCCCAGCATTTT.